Detailed here is one T cell receptor (beta chain). This sample stems from a study of control samples from healthy donors and cancer patients. Sequenced by immunoSEQ multiplex PCR; TCRdb stores in-frame clones only, minus some. The data hold 89,000 or so clones, with about 89% observed a single time. Trimming removed 3 bases from V and 8 bases from J, with 25 bases in between. From germline, CDR1 is LNHDA and CDR2 SQIVND (reference sequence). The CDR3 is 17 amino acids. The sequence derives from a man aged 45-65 years in good health. The V and J genes are TRBV19 and TRBJ1-2; a weak D match, TRBD1 (5 bases). Sequenced sample: blood. CDR3 nucleotide sequence: TGTGCCAGTAGTATGATGTCCGGCAGGGCCACTTCGGGGGGCTACACCTTC. Translation: CASSMMSGRATSGGYTF. The full variable domain, in which reference TRBV19 and TRBJ1-2 provide the parts outside the CDR3, is DGGITQSPKYLFRKEGQNVTLSCEQNLNHDAMYWYRQDPGQGLRLIYYSQIVNDFQKGDIAEGYSVSREKKESFPLTVTSAQKNPTAFYLCASSMMSGRATSGGYTFGSGTRLTVV.